The 25 T cell receptor beta chains below were found in one sample sequenced in a study of breast tumors, draining lymph nodes, adjacent tissues. TCRdb processed the multiplex PCR reads anew with MiXCR; each CDR3 protein has one entry. The data hold approximately 11,000 distinct CDR3 sequences, with around 36% observed a single time. The sequenced material came from breast tumor tissue. The receptors originated from a female donor with breast cancer. Some clones in this sample may be carry-over from other donors' samples.

By sample fraction, this clonotype is large (0.1 to 1%). This chain joins TRBV6-4 and TRBJ2-3; D may match TRBD1 or TRBD2 (7 bases each). Germline values: CDR1 MRHNA, CDR2 SNTAGT. Trimming removed 0 bases from V and 5 bases from J, with 12 bases in between. The CDR3 loop spans 15 amino acids. The CDR3 protein is CASSDSTGEGDTQYF. As DNA, the CDR3 is TGTGCCAGCAGTGACTCCACAGGGGAGGGAGATACGCAGTATTTT.

This clonotype was counted ten times or more. This chain connects TRBV6-5 to TRBJ2-1; 10 bases are shared with TRBD2. Losses at the gene ends were 4 bases for V and 6 bases for J; bases not matched to a gene: 6. The germline V gene encodes CDR1 MNHEY and CDR2 SVGAGI. This CDR3 is built from 15 residues. CDR3 amino acids: CASSSSGGAFNEQFF. The CDR3 DNA reads as TGTGCCAGCAGTTCAAGCGGGGGGGCCTTCAATGAGCAGTTCTTC.

The sample holds many counts of this clonotype. Just one base apart from a much larger clone, this may be a read error. This rearrangement joins TRBV20-1 to TRBJ1-2; D is possibly TRBD1 (6 bases). V gave up 6 bases and J gave up 4 bases, with 15 bases separating them. Germline V gives CDR1 DFQATT, CDR2 SNEGSKA (reference sequence). The CDR3 totals 13 residues. The CDR3 reads CSADSGHSYGYTF. CDR3 nucleotides: TGCAGTGCGGACTCGGGACATTCCTATGGCTACACCTTC.

This clonotype has a count of ten or more. The chain is built from TRBV27 and TRBJ2-7; no definite D call. The V end lost 4 bases, the J end lost 2 bases, and 9 bases lay between the germline ends. The V gene's germline CDR1 is MNHEY and CDR2 SMNVEV (reference sequence). This CDR3 comprises 13 residues. This CDR3 reads CASSSKSTYEQYF. The CDR3, as DNA: TGTGCCAGCAGTTCTAAATCCACCTACGAGCAGTACTTC.

This clonotype showed up many times. This CDR3 is CASTPRDEQYF. For the CDR3, the DNA is TGTGCCAGCACCCCCCGGGACGAGCAGTACTTC. This chain joins TRBV2 and TRBJ2-7; D gene uncertain. Trimming removed 7 bases at V and 5 bases at J, with 9 bases between. Germline loops: CDR1 SNHLY, CDR2 FYNNEI. This CDR3 has 11 amino acids.

This clonotype was picked up many times. CDR3 sequence: CASSLTGRQPQHF. The CDR3 region has the DNA TGTGCCAGCAGCTTGACAGGAAGACAGCCCCAGCATTTT. The rearrangement joins TRBV7-2 to TRBJ1-5; weak D call: TRBD1 (6 bases). The CDR3 sequence is 13 residues long. Trimming shortened V by 3 bases and J by 7 bases, and 10 bases separated the two germline ends. Germline V lookup: CDR1 SGHTA, CDR2 FQGNSA.

At least ten counts were recorded for this clonotype. This chain uses TRBV20-1 with TRBJ2-3, with 7 bases lining up with TRBD2. V was pared by 4 bases and J by 0 bases, with 4 bases of the junction left unmatched. The CDR3 contains 14 residues. CDR1 and CDR2 (germline): DFQATT, SNEGSKA (reference sequence). This CDR3 reads CSAKSGTSTDTQYF. The CDR3 region has the DNA TGCAGTGCTAAAAGCGGGACTAGCACAGATACGCAGTATTTT.

This rearrangement joins TRBV6-2 or TRBV6-3 to TRBJ2-1, with D perhaps TRBD2 (5 bases). Trimming took off 2 bases at V and 1 base at J, with 9 bases between the two ends. CDR1 is MNHEY and CDR2 is SVGEGT in the germline V gene. This CDR3 has 15 amino acids. CDR3 loop: CASSYQEDSYNEQFF. The CDR3 DNA reads as TGTGCCAGCAGTTACCAGGAGGATTCCTACAATGAGCAGTTCTTC.

This clonotype was detected ten times or more. A much larger clone is a single base away; this may be a read error. J is TRBJ1-2 and V is TRBV20-1, with 7 bases that match TRBD1. The germline V gene encodes CDR1 DFQATT and CDR2 SNEGSKA (reference sequence). The CDR3 contains 14 residues. V trimming: 8 bases; J trimming: 4 bases; junction bases outside the gene matches: 13. The CDR3 reads CSTADRVTVYGYTF. The CDR3 coding sequence is TGCAGTACTGCCGACAGGGTTACGGTCTATGGCTACACCTTC.

The sample holds many counts of this clonotype. This sequence joins TRBV15 and TRBJ1-4; perhaps TRBD1 as D (6 bases). CDR3 length: 13 residues. Trimming took off 5 bases at V and 8 bases at J, with 12 bases between the two ends. Germline V gene sequence: CDR1 LNHNV, CDR2 YYDKDF (reference sequence). CDR3 in amino acids: CATSVSGAEKLFF. The CDR3 DNA sequence: TGTGCCACCAGCGTATCGGGGGCAGAAAAACTGTTTTTT.

This clonotype was observed a handful of times. The genes are TRBV4-1 and TRBJ2-1; 14 bases agree with TRBD2. Germline loops: CDR1 MGHRA, CDR2 YSYEKL. CDR3 length: 17 residues. With 4 bases clipped from V and 6 bases from J, the junction kept 8 bases outside the gene matches. CDR3 sequence (DNA): TGCGCCAGCAGCCCCCGACTAGCGGGAGGGATTCTCAATGAGCAGTTCTTC. Its protein product is CASSPRLAGGILNEQFF.

V usage is TRBV7-9 and J usage is TRBJ2-1, with 7 bases identical to TRBD2. Germline-derived CDR1 and CDR2 are SEHNR and FQNEAQ (reference sequence). The V and J ends lost 1 base and 5 bases, in that order; junction bases with no gene match: 2. The CDR3 extends over 14 amino acids. The CDR3: CASSLVREDNEQFF. CDR3 DNA: TGTGCCAGCAGCTTAGTTCGGGAGGACAATGAGCAGTTCTTC.

Turning to this clonotype: Germline and junction disagree at one end, which may indicate a read error. The genes are TRBV5-6 and TRBJ2-7, with 9 bases fitting TRBD2. The CDR3 has 15 amino acids. The germline gives CDR1 SGHDT, CDR2 YYEEEE. The CDR3, as DNA: TGTGTCAGCAGCTGGGTAACTAGCGGGTTCAACGAACAGTACTTC. Protein sequence: CVSSWVTSGFNEQYF.

This clonotype has just one count. The chain is built from TRBV20-1 and TRBJ1-3; D gene unclear. Germline V gene lookup returns CDR1 DFQATT and CDR2 SNEGSKA (reference sequence). Trimming shortened V by 3 bases and J by 2 bases, and 17 bases separated the two germline ends. This CDR3 region has 16 residues. The CDR3: CSARHAGGEAGNTIYF. DNA of the CDR3: TGCAGTGCTAGGCACGCAGGCGGGGAGGCTGGAAACACCATATATTTT.

This chain uses TRBV6-2 or TRBV6-3 with TRBJ1-2; D remains unclear. Trimming stripped 5 bases from V and 2 bases from J, with 6 bases between. The CDR3 contains 12 residues. Germline values: CDR1 MNHEY, CDR2 SVGEGT. CDR3 sequence (DNA): TGTGCCAGCAGTCCCGGGAACTATGGCTACACCTTC. Its protein product is CASSPGNYGYTF.

The chain carries TRBV5-6 and TRBJ1-1; tentatively, D is TRBD1 (5 bases). Germline V lookup: CDR1 SGHDT, CDR2 YYEEEE. The CDR3 is 14 residues long. V lost 2 bases and J 1 base, leaving 9 bases between the germline ends. Here the CDR3 reads CASSFTDRNTEAFF. The CDR3 DNA is TGTGCCAGCAGCTTCACCGACAGGAACACTGAAGCTTTCTTT.

This clonotype was counted only a few times. The chain employs TRBV3-1 and TRBJ2-2, with D unresolved. The CDR3 runs 12 residues. CDR1 and CDR2 (germline): LGHDT, YNNKEL (reference sequence). Trimming shortened V by 3 bases and J by 5 bases, and 4 bases separated the two germline ends. The CDR3 DNA sequence: TGTGCCAGCAGCCAGGTAACCGGGGAGCTGTTTTTT. Its translation is CASSQVTGELFF.

This clonotype was counted ten times or more. The chain joins TRBV6-5 to TRBJ1-4; perhaps TRBD1 as D (6 bases). The V end lost 2 bases, the J end lost 8 bases, and 18 bases lay between the germline ends. The germline V gene has CDR1 MNHEY and CDR2 SVGAGI. The CDR3 loop spans 16 amino acids. CDR3 residues: CASSYDSTGGDEKLFF. The CDR3, as DNA: TGTGCCAGCAGTTACGACTCGACAGGTGGGGACGAAAAACTGTTTTTT.

This clonotype was picked up many times. The rearrangement uses TRBV11-3 and TRBJ2-7; 10 bases are shared with TRBD1. The CDR3 has 13 amino acids. The germline gives CDR1 SGHNT, CDR2 YENEEA. The junction had 0 bases not matched to a gene; V was cut back by 4 bases and J by 3 bases. CDR3 loop: CASSWDRGYEQYF. Here the CDR3 DNA reads TGTGCCAGCAGCTGGGACAGGGGCTACGAGCAGTACTTC.

This clonotype is categorized as medium-sized. The chain links TRBV7-2 to TRBJ2-7; unclear D gene. The CDR3 consists of 13 residues. CDR1 SGHTA and CDR2 FQGNSA come from the germline V gene. Trimming left V 5 bases short and J 3 bases short, with 11 bases between. In nucleotides, the CDR3 is TGTGCCAGCAGCACCAACGATAACTACGAGCAGTACTTC. Amino acids: CASSTNDNYEQYF.

V and J are TRBV20-1 and TRBJ2-7; 10 nucleotides agree with TRBD1. Germline CDR1 DFQATT, CDR2 SNEGSKA (reference sequence). J was trimmed by 9 bases and V by 3 bases; bases with no gene match: 5. The CDR3 sequence is 12 residues long. In nucleotides, the CDR3 is TGCAGTGCTAGTCGGACAGGGGGTGGGCAGTACTTC. Protein product: CSASRTGGGQYF.

This clonotype showed up many times. This chain uses TRBV6-1 with TRBJ1-1; D is unclear. Germline loops: CDR1 MNHNS, CDR2 SASEGT. V shed 8 bases and J shed 1 base, with 8 bases lying between them. The CDR3 contains 12 residues. The CDR3 DNA reads as TGTGCCAGCCTTAACCCGAACACTGAAGCTTTCTTT. Its translation is CASLNPNTEAFF.

This chain connects TRBV6-6 to TRBJ2-7; TRBD2 agrees at 13 bases. With 7 bases clipped from V and 6 bases from J, the junction kept 6 bases outside the gene matches. CDR1 is MNHNY, CDR2 SVGAGI, per germline (reference sequence). This CDR3 comprises 14 residues. CDR3 DNA: TGTGCCAGCATCCGGACTAGCGGGAGCGGCGAGCAGTACTTC. This translates into CASIRTSGSGEQYF.

This clonotype was recorded at least ten times. V is TRBV5-1 and J is TRBJ2-7, with 8 bases fitting TRBD2. The CDR3 runs to 14 residues. V gave up 2 bases and J gave up 6 bases; unmatched junction bases: 7. Germline V gives CDR1 SGHRS, CDR2 YFSETQ. This CDR3 reads CASSFTGGPGEQYF. Written as DNA, the CDR3 is TGCGCCAGCAGCTTCACGGGAGGGCCCGGCGAGCAGTACTTC.

This clonotype was seen at least ten times. This rearrangement joins TRBV12-3 or TRBV12-4 to TRBJ1-2; 10 positions match TRBD1. V trimming: 3 bases; J trimming: 7 bases; junction bases outside the gene matches: 8. The CDR3 loop spans 15 amino acids. The CDR3 is CASSLGQGRRVGYTF. CDR3 sequence (DNA): TGTGCCAGCAGTTTGGGACAGGGGCGGAGGGTTGGCTACACCTTC.